In its sample, the clone carrying this TCR beta chain was seen many times. Its antigen is currently unknown. This specimen comes from a study of glioma-infiltrating T cells. Study-wide results and caveats: Non-neoplastic patients had below-expected tissue-blood divergence, while all gliomas exceeded expectation. Only very few CDR3 sequences appeared in both tissue and blood.

This CDR3 comprises 16 residues. V dropped 0 bases and J dropped 0 bases, with 12 bases sitting between them. CDR1 is MNHNY, CDR2 SVGAGI, per germline (reference sequence). The iRepertoire nested amplicon-rescue multiplex PCR amplified TCR alpha and beta CDR3s from RNA. MiXCR, applied by TCRdb to the multiplex PCR reads, yields one record per CDR3 protein. The sample lists about 130,000 distinct CDR3 sequences, 23% occurring once. This rearrangement joins TRBV6-6 to TRBJ2-7; the D call may be TRBD1 or TRBD2 (5 bases each). Sequenced input: glioma tissue, nonneoplastic brain tissue, or PBMCs (not recorded which). The sequence was collected from a human donor with low-grade glioma or glioblastoma, undergoing nonglioma brain surgery, or in good health (not recorded which). CDR3 bases: TGTGCCAGCAGTTACTCTGTGGGGGTTAGCTCCTACGAGCAGTACTTC. This codes for CASSYSVGVSSYEQYF.